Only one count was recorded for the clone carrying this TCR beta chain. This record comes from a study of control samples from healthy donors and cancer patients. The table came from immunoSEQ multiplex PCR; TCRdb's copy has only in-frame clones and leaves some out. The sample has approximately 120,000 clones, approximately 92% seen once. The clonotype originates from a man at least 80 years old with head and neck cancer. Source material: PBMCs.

The CDR3 region is CASSLGQGEGETQYF. The CDR3 bases are TGTGCCAGCAGCTTAGGACAGGGGGAGGGAGAGACCCAGTACTTC. V usage is TRBV7-2 and J usage is TRBJ2-5, with 9 bases fitting TRBD1. The CDR3 loop spans 15 amino acids. J was trimmed by 4 bases and V by 1 base; bases with no gene match: 4. In germline, CDR1 is SGHTA, CDR2 FQGNSA.